The T cell receptor (beta chain) under discussion was sequenced for a study of shared T cell receptors in the human thymus. The repertoire was sequenced with immunoSEQ multiplex PCR; TCRdb's copy has only in-frame clones and lacks some. The sample records some 720,000 clones, around 87% being singletons. These records were also assigned to another study, of human thymus T cells. Turning to that study: Resections from corrective heart surgery supplied the thymus tissue. What related research reported was that thymic repertoires overlapped highly among unrelated individuals.

Input material: thymocytes. This receptor was identified in a boy under three years old with a congenital heart defect.

The DNA for the CDR3 is TGTGCCAGCAGAGGCCACAGGGGCAATCAGCCCCAGCATTTT. This gives the protein CASRGHRGNQPQHF. The V and J genes are TRBV2 and TRBJ1-5; TRBD1 might be the D (6 bases). V was cut by 6 bases and J by 2 bases, with 11 bases left in between. The CDR3 extends over 14 amino acids. Germline assignment: CDR1 SNHLY and CDR2 FYNNEI. The full variable domain, in which reference TRBV2 and TRBJ1-5 provide the parts outside the CDR3, is EPEVTQTPSHQVTQMGQEVILRCVPISNHLYFYWYRQILGQKVEFLVSFYNNEISEKSEIFDDQFSVERPDGSNFTLKIRSTKLEDSAMYFCASRGHRGNQPQHFGDGTRLSIL.